The sequence of this TCR beta chain was determined in a study of Ad26.COV2.S vaccination and SARS-CoV-2 variants listed by TCRdb under 2021. With respect to the entire study: Vaccine-arm donors came from COV1001, a multicentre, randomized, double-blind, placebo-controlled phase I-IIa trial of Ad26.COV2.S in healthy adults. The TCR-sequenced set comprised around 32 samples: around 20 Ad26.COV2.S vaccine recipients, 5 placebo recipients and 8 SARS-CoV-2 convalescent individuals. Ad26.COV2.S was administered intramuscularly at 5 x 10^10 or 1 x 10^11 viral particles, either as a single shot or as two shots given 56 days apart. TCRbeta repertoire sequencing was used to assess the specificity and breadth of SARS-CoV-2-reactive T cell receptors after Ad26.COV2.S vaccination. Trial participants were randomized into five groups of five: low-dose or high-dose Ad26.COV2.S given once or twice, or placebo on both occasions. Investigators did not know the trial group allocation while performing experiments and assessing outcomes.

With respect to this clone: Its antigen is unknown. No much larger clonotype is one base removed from it; base qualities were not supplied.

The sample's treatment or condition, from its label and the paper: some 19 received Ad26.COV2.S at low or high dose, single or two shots; roughly five received placebo; per-sample allocation not given. Repertoires of vaccine and placebo recipients were sequenced from samples collected on day 63 after the first injection. Between 29 July and 7 August 2020, Cohort 1b enrolled around 25 adults aged 18-55 years at one site in Boston, USA. Ad26.COV2.S was a replication-incompetent adenovirus type 26 vector that expressed a prefusion-stabilized SARS-CoV-2 spike protein derived from the original Wuhan strain. The paper as a whole reports these results and caveats: According to the authors, total T cell responses may have been underestimated by the TCR breadth and depth analyses. Ad26.COV2.S recipients had higher spike-specific TCR breadth than placebo recipients (P = 0.0014). Substantial breadth of spike-specific CD8+ and CD4+ T cell responses was reported after vaccination. The study was not powered to compare responses between vaccine doses or regimens. Comparable non-spike TCR breadth was observed between vaccine and placebo recipients, consistent with only spike being contained in the vaccine.

Measured from the cysteine to the phenylalanine, the CDR3 is 16 residues long. The CDR3 DNA has 48 bases and is translated from base 1. CDR1 and CDR2 were assigned from the germline V gene as SGHRS and YFSETQ. Trimming at the junction amounts to 0 bases on V and 4 bases on J, and the germline ends lie 16 bases apart. The immunoSEQ Assay was used to sequence TCRbeta CDR3 regions. After extraction, genomic DNA underwent amplification by bias-controlled multiplex PCR, followed by high-throughput sequencing. On the study's bioinformatics: To quantify the absolute abundance of each unique TCRbeta CDR3 region, sequences were collapsed and filtered. Usable DNA was measured by amplifying reference genes present in all nucleated cells, and TCRbeta template counts were normalized to that usable DNA to estimate T cell fraction. Repertoire TCRs were annotated as SARS-CoV-2-specific by exact matching of V gene, CDR3 amino acid sequence and J gene to a known reactive TCR set. The reference SARS-CoV-2 TCR set came from MIRA and was filtered for enrichment in COVID-19-positive ImmuneCODE repertoires, removing public or cross-reactive TCRs. Using the MIRA antigens, annotated TCRs were further analysed by specific ORF or by position within an ORF. Breadth was defined as annotated unique rearrangements over total unique productive rearrangements; depth was the summed frequency of those rearrangements. Two-sided Wilcoxon rank-sum tests were used to compare TCR breadth between groups. Sourced from immuneACCESS, this table was stored by TCRdb with only in-frame sequences that have V and J called. A share of the clones is absent; for the studies checked, an unresolved V gene accounts for under half, and the remainder has no known explanation. That table supplies the V and J calls and clone size; D and trimming were determined from the DNA. In all, the sample holds approximately 410,000 clones, and roughly 90% of those were seen once. Less than 2% of the sample is in the top ten clones.

The input for sequencing was peripheral blood, taken in a trial of Ad26.COV2.S vaccine versus placebo. The V and J genes are TRBV5-1 and TRBJ2-5; the D gene could be either TRBD1 or TRBD2, each agreeing at 5 bases. The source of this sequence is a person aged 18-65 years who received the Ad26.COV2.S COVID-19 vaccine or a placebo. The DNA sequence is TGCGCCAGCAGCTTGGGATTCGGGGTTGGGGGAGAGACCCAGTACTTC. The translation is CASSLGFGVGGETQYF.